The entry below describes one TCR beta chain. This specimen belongs to a study of blood T cell repertoires in COVID-19. About the research overall: COVID-19 samples from acute and convalescent phases originated in the United States, Italy and Spain. PBMCs, B-cell-depleted T cells, or T cells were the source of the cDNA or gDNA that made up the material.

Losses at the gene ends were 3 bases for V and 2 bases for J; bases not matched to a gene: 7. CDR1 is LGHDT and CDR2 is YNNKEL in the germline V gene (reference sequence). The CDR3 runs 16 residues. In the original workflow: Amplified reference gene primers provided the basis for estimating nucleated cell counts. The assay was immunoSEQ multiplex PCR, and TCRdb's table has in-frame clones only and misses some. That table is the source of V, J and clone size, and D and trimming were worked out from the DNA. The table includes 180,000 or so clones, approximately 83% detected once. V usage is TRBV3-1 (or the pseudogene TRBV3-2) and J usage is TRBJ2-3, with 8 bases identical to TRBD2. This clonotype was sampled from a human donor with acute or convalescent COVID-19. The donor label of this sample is uncertain. The material sequenced was peripheral blood. The CDR3 DNA sequence: TGTGCCAGCAGCCACGGCACTAGCGGTCACACAGATACGCAGTATTTT. Its translation is CASSHGTSGHTDTQYF.